This TCR beta chain was obtained from a study of a mutant IDH1 vaccine in newly diagnosed glioma. This clone has just a few counts. Time point indicated: baseline, week 1 (first vaccination visit). As for treatment: pre-vaccination baseline after standard-of-care therapy. Sequencing used immunoSEQ multiplex PCR; TCRdb keeps in-frame clones, though not all of them. The sample carries about 38,000 clones, roughly 78% recorded once. The CDR3 has 17 amino acids. Germline CDR1 reads LNHDA; CDR2 reads SQIVND (reference sequence). The J segment lost 0 bases and the V segment lost 5 bases, leaving 7 bases of the junction unmatched.

The source is a man aged 35 to 55 with glioma. Some clones in this sample may be carry-over from other donors' samples. The material was PBMCs, obtained from a glioma patient treated with radiotherapy, temozolomide or both. This chain links TRBV19 with TRBJ1-6, with 7 positions matching TRBD1. CDR3 DNA: TGTGCCAGTAGTTCCCGGACAGGTTTCTCCTATAATTCACCCCTCCACTTT. This encodes CASSSRTGFSYNSPLHF.